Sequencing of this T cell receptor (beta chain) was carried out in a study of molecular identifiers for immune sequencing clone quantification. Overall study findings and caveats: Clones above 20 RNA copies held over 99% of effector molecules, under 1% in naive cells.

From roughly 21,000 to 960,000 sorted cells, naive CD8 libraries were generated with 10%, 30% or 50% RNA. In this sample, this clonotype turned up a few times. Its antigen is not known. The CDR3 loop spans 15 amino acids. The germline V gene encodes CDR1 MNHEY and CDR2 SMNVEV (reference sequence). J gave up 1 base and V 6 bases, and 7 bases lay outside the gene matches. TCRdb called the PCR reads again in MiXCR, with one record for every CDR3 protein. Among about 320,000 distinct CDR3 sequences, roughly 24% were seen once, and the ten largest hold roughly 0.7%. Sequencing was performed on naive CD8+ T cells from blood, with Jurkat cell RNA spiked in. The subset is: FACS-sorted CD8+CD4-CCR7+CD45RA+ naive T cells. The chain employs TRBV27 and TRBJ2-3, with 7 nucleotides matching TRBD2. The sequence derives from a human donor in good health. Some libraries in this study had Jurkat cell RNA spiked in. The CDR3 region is CASSTRDYGTDTQYF. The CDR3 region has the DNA TGTGCCAGCAGCACTAGGGACTACGGCACAGATACGCAGTATTTT.